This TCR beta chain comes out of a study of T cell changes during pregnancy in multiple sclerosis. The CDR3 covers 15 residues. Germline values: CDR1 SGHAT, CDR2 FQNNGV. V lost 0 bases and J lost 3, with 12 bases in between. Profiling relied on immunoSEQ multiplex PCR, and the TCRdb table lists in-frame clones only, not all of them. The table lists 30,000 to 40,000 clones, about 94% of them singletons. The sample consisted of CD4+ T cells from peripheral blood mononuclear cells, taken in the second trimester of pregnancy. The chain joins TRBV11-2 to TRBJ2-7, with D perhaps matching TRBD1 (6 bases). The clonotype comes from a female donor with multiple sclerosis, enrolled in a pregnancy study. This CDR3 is CASSLEVRDIYEQYF. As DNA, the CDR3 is TGTGCCAGCAGCTTAGAGGTACGGGACATCTACGAGCAGTACTTC.